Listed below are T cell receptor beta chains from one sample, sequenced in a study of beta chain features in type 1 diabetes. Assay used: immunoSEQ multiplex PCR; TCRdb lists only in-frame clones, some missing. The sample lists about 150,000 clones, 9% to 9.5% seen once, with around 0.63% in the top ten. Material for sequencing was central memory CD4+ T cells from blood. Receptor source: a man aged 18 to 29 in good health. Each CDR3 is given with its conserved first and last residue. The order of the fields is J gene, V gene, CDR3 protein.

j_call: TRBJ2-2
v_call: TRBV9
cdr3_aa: CASTETTTGELFF

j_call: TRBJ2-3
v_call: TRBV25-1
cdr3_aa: CASRRAGAQLRTDTQYF

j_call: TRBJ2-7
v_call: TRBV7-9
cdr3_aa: CASSLRGISSYEQYF

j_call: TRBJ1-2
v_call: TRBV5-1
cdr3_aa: CASSLDTRVPLYGYTF

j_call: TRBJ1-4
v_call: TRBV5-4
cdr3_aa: CASSLQGRLEKLFF

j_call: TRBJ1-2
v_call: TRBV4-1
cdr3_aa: CASSQGSAGRANYGYTF

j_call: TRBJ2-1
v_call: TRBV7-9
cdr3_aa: CASGRGSYNEQFF

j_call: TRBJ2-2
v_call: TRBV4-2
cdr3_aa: CASSHQIAGPITGELFF

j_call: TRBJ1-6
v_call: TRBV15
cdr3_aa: CATSSGSGQGLSPLHF

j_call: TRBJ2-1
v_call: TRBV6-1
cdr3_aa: CASRDGTGSYNEQFF

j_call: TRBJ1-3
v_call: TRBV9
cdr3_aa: CASSPGGTAGNTIYF

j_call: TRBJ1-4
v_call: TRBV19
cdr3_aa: CASSKWQDEKLFF

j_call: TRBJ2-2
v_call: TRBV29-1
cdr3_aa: CSVSGQTNTGELFF

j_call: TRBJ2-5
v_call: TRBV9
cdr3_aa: CASSVDRQETQYF

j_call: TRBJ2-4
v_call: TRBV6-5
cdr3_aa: CASSLVQYF

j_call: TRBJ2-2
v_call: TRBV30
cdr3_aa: CAWTEDRHTGELFF

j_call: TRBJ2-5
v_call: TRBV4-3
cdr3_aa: CASSQQTSGGGETQYF

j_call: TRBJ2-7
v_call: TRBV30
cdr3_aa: CAWVRGGGYEQYF

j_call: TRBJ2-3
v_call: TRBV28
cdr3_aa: CASSRGFGLATDTQYF

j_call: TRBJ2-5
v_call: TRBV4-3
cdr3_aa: CASSQEWQGVETQYF

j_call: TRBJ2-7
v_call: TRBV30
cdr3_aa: CAWSSTGVLHEQYF

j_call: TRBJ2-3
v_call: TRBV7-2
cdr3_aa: CASSYRTSGEDTQYF

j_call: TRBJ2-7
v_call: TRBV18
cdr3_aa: CASSPGQGHEQYF

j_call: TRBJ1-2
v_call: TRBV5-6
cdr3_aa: CAAEGGPPLAMGYGYTF

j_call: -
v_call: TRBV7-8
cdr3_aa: CASSPRDSSSYEQYF

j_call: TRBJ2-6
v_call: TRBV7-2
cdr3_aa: CASSLRGNTFSGANVLTF

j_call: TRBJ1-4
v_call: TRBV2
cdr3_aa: CASSDLYRNEKLFF

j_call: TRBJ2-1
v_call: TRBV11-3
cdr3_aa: CASSFTEYNEQFF

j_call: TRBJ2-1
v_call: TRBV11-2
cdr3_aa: CASIIGRNNEQFF

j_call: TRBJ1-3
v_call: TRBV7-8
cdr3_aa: CASSRRGIGNTIYF

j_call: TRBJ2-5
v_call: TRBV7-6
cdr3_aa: CASSLEGWQETQYF

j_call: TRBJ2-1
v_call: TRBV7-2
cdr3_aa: CASSGGLAGPSFYNEQFF

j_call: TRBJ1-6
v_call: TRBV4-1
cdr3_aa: CASSQAGTGVSSYNSPLHF

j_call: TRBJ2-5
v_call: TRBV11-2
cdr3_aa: CASSFSPIAGAETQYF

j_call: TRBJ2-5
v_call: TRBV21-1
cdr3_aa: CASSAGCWVETQYF

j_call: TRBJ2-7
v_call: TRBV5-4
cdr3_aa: CASSLVGGKLYEQYF

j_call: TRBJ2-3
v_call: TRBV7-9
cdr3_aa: CASSLTSGATDTQYF

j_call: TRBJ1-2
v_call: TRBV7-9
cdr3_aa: CASSRDIRGYTF

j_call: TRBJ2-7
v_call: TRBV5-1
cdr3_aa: CASSLRTGNIDEQYF

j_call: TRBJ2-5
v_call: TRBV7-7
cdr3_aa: CASSTGQGTETQYF

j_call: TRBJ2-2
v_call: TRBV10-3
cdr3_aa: CAISAGQAVNTGELFF

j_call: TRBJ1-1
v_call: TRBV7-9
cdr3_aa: CASSLNPGGGNTEAFF

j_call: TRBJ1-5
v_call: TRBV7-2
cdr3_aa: CASSTDRGFNQPQHF

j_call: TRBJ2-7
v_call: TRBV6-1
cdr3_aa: CASSESFPGVSSYEQYF

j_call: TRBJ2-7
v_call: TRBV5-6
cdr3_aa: CASSLPGTTLMPSDEQYF